This TCR beta chain derives from a study of CD8 T cells in Susac syndrome. Regarding the study as a whole: No clonal expansion appeared among CD4+ T cells in Susac patients.

As to this clonotype: Its antigen is undetermined.

Germline-derived CDR1 and CDR2 are MDHEN and SYDVKM. V lost 9 bases, J lost 7 bases, and 18 bases lay in between. The CDR3 totals 13 residues. Reverse transcription used roughly 0.45 to 1 ug RNA and random hexamers. Across 54 Vbeta and 13 Jbeta, immunoSEQ multiplex PCR amplified TCR beta CDR3. From the immunoSEQ multiplex PCR reads, TCRdb called clonotypes with MiXCR, one entry per CDR3 protein. The sample has a few hundred thousand distinct CDR3 sequences, about 95% seen once. This sequence was found in a human donor with Susac syndrome. The sequencing input was CD4+ T cells from PBMCs. J is TRBJ1-2 and V is TRBV28; perhaps TRBD1 as D (5 bases). In DNA, the CDR3 is TGTGCCAGTCGCACGCCAGGGAATCTTGGCTACACCTTC. This translates into CASRTPGNLGYTF.